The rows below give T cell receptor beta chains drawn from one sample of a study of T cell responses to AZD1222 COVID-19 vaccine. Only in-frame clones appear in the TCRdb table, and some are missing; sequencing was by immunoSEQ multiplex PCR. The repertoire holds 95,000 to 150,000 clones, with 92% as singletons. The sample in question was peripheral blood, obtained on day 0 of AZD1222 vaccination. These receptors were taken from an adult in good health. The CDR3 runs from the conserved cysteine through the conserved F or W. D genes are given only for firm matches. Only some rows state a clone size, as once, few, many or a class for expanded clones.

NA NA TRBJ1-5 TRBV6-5 CASTGRPGDQPQHF TGTGCCAGCACGGGGCGGCCCGGAGATCAGCCCCAGCATTTT
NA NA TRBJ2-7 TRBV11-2 CASSLGTTGEQYF TGTGCCAGCAGCCTCGGGACAACAGGGGAGCAGTACTTC
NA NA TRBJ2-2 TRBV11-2 CASSLGAGVTGELFF TGTGCCAGCAGCTTAGGAGCCGGGGTCACCGGGGAGCTGTTTTTT
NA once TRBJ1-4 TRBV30 CAWSRGGSNEKLFF TGTGCCTGGAGTCGTGGAGGCTCTAATGAAAAACTGTTTTTT
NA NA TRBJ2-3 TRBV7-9 CASSFTGTNTQYF TGTGCCAGCAGCTTTACAGGGACTAATACGCAGTATTTT
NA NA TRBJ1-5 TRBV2 CASSVSGQPQHF TGTGCCAGCAGTGTTAGCGGTCAGCCCCAGCATTTT
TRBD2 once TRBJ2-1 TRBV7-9 CASSISPPGLAPNEQFF TGTGCCAGCAGTATCTCTCCCCCGGGACTAGCCCCCAATGAGCAGTTCTTC
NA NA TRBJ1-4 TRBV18 CASSPGMEEKLFF TGTGCCAGCTCACCGGGGATGGAGGAAAAACTGTTTTTT
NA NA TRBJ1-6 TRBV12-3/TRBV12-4 CASSFRDDSPLHF TGTGCCAGCAGTTTCAGGGATGATTCACCCCTCCACTTT
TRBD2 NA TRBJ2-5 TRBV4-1 CASSERTSGTQYF TGCGCCAGCAGCGAAAGGACTAGCGGGACCCAGTACTTC
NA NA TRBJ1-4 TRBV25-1 CASSRGLKLFF TGTGCCAGCAGCCGGGGACTAAAACTGTTTTTT
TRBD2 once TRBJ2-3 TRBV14 CASSQVAGGGDTQYF TGTGCCAGCAGCCAAGTAGCGGGAGGAGGAGATACGCAGTATTTT
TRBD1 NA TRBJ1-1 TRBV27 CASSQTGGITEAFF TGTGCCAGCAGTCAAACAGGGGGGATCACTGAAGCTTTCTTT
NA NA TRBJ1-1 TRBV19 CASSIGWQGSTEAFF TGTGCCAGTAGTATTGGTTGGCAGGGGAGCACTGAAGCTTTCTTT
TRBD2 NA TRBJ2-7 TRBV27 CASSPSSGEAYEQYF TGTGCCAGCAGTCCGTCGAGCGGGGAGGCCTACGAGCAGTACTTC
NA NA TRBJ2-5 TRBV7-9 CASSLAFQETQYF TGTGCCAGCAGCTTAGCATTTCAAGAGACCCAGTACTTC
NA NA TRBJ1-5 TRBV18 CASSPPTGQPQHF TGTGCCAGCTCACCCCCGACCGGTCAGCCCCAGCATTTT
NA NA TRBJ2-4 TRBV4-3 CASSQEAGSSLNIQYF TGCGCCAGCAGCCAAGAGGCGGGGAGTAGCTTAAACATTCAGTACTTC
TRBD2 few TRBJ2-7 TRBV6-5 CASSQWAGESYEQYF TGTGCCAGCAGTCAATGGGCGGGGGAATCCTACGAGCAGTACTTC
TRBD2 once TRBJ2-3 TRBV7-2 CASSPPGLAVTDTQYF TGTGCCAGCAGCCCTCCGGGACTAGCGGTCACAGATACGCAGTATTTT
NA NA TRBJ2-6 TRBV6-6 CASSSISGANVLTF TGTGCCAGCAGTTCGATCTCCGGGGCCAACGTCCTGACTTTC
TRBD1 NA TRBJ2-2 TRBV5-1 CASSPGQARVGELFF TGCGCCAGCAGCCCTGGACAGGCTCGGGTCGGGGAGCTGTTTTTT
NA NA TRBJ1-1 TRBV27 CASSLEGRAGTEAFF TGTGCCAGCAGTTTGGAAGGGAGGGCGGGGACTGAAGCTTTCTTT
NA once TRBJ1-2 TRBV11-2 CASSPSGGTIGYTF TGTGCCAGCAGCCCCTCCGGCGGTACAATTGGCTACACCTTC
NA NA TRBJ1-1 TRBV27 CASSLGPNTEAFF TGTGCCAGCAGTTTGGGACCGAACACTGAAGCTTTCTTT
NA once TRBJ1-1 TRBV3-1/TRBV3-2 CASRPTGNTEAFF TGTGCCAGCAGGCCAACAGGGAACACTGAAGCTTTCTTT
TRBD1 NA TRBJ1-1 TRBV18 CASSPQDRVWGTEAFF TGTGCCAGCTCACCACAAGACAGGGTATGGGGCACTGAAGCTTTCTTT
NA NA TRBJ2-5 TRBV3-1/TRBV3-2 CASSRGSPARQFETQYF TGTGCCAGCAGTCGTGGTAGCCCCGCGCGGCAGTTCGAGACCCAGTACTTC
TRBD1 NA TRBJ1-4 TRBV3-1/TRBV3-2 CASSQGDRGRGEKLFF TGTGCCAGCAGCCAAGGAGACAGGGGGCGCGGTGAAAAACTGTTTTTT
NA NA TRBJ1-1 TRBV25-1 CASRYSRNTEAFF TGTGCCAGCCGCTACTCCAGGAACACTGAAGCTTTCTTT
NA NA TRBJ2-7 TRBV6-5 CASSYSQGSFYEQYF TGTGCCAGCAGTTACTCACAGGGAAGCTTCTACGAGCAGTACTTC
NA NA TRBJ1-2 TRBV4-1 CASSPGLPGPDYGYTF TGCGCCAGCAGCCCTGGCCTCCCAGGGCCGGACTATGGCTACACCTTC
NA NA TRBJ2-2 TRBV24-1 CATSDPRDSVLFF TGTGCCACCAGTGATCCGAGGGACTCCGTGCTGTTTTTT
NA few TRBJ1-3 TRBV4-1 CASSQGNTIYF TGCGCCAGCAGCCAAGGGAACACCATATATTTT
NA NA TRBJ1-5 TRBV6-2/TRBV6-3 CASSFYPGTFTHF TGTGCCAGCAGTTTTTATCCCGGGACATTCACACATTTT
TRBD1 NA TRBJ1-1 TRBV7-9 CASSQQGKAFF TGTGCCAGCAGCCAACAGGGGAAAGCTTTCTTT
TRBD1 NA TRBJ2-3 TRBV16 CASSLLGQSTDTQYF TGTGCCAGCAGCCTGTTGGGACAGAGCACAGATACGCAGTATTTT
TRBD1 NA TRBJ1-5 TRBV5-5 CASSPGQDSNQPQHF TGTGCCAGCAGCCCGGGACAGGACAGCAATCAGCCCCAGCATTTT
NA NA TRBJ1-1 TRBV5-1 CASSLQGRTEAFF TGCGCCAGCAGCTTACAGGGTCGTACTGAAGCTTTCTTT
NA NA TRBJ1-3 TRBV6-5 CASTQGNSGNTIYF TGTGCCAGCACCCAGGGGAACTCTGGAAACACCATATATTTT
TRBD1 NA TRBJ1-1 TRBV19 CASSGTGGAGTEAFF TGTGCCAGTTCCGGGACAGGGGGCGCGGGGACTGAAGCTTTCTTT
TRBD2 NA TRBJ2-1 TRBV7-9 CASSSARERNEQFF TGTGCCAGCAGCTCGGCGCGGGAGAGGAATGAGCAGTTCTTC
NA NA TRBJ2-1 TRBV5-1 CASSLDRLAHNEQFF TGCGCCAGCAGCTTGGACAGGCTAGCGCACAATGAGCAGTTCTTC
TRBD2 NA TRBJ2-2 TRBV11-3 CASRVGLAGDTGELFF TGTGCCAGCAGGGTGGGACTAGCGGGAGATACCGGGGAGCTGTTTTTT
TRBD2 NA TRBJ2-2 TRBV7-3 CASSLSGGNTGELFF TGTGCCAGCAGCTTAAGCGGGGGGAATACCGGGGAGCTGTTTTTT
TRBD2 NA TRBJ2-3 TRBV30 CAWSQSGGLADTQYF TGTGCCTGGAGTCAAAGCGGGGGGTTAGCAGATACGCAGTATTTT
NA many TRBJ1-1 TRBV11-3 CASSLDQNTEAFF TGTGCCAGCAGTCTAGACCAGAACACTGAAGCTTTCTTT
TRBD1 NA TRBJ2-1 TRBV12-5 CASGTGTGPYNEQFF TGTGCTAGTGGGACGGGGACAGGGCCCTACAATGAGCAGTTCTTC
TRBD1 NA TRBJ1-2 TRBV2 CASSDPSYRGSDYGYTF TGTGCCAGCAGTGACCCCTCCTACAGGGGTAGCGACTATGGCTACACCTTC
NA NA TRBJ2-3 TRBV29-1 CSASGYTDTQYF TGCAGCGCCTCGGGGTACACAGATACGCAGTATTTT
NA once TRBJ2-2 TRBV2 CASSTRGTGELFF TGTGCCAGCAGTACCAGGGGCACCGGGGAGCTGTTTTTT
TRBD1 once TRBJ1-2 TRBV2 CASSITGTVYGYTF TGTGCCAGCAGTATTACCGGGACAGTCTATGGCTACACCTTC
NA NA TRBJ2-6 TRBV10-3 CAIRAGTYASGANVLTF TGTGCCATCAGGGCCGGGACATACGCCTCTGGGGCCAACGTCCTGACTTTC
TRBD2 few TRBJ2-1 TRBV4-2 CASSRIAGAGDNEQFF TGTGCCAGCAGCCGAATCGCGGGAGCGGGGGACAATGAGCAGTTCTTC
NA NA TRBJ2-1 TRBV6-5 CASTPRAVAYNEQFF TGTGCCAGCACCCCCCGGGCGGTTGCCTACAATGAGCAGTTCTTC
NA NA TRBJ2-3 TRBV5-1 CASSLWTADTQYF TGCGCCAGCAGCTTGTGGACTGCAGATACGCAGTATTTT
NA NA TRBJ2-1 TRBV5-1 CASSPGPTNEQFF TGCGCCAGCAGTCCGGGCCCCACCAATGAGCAGTTCTTC